This T cell receptor (beta chain) was sequenced in a study of PD-1 and CTLA-4 blockade in melanoma. Per germline, CDR1 MDHEN and CDR2 SYDVKM. This CDR3 is 13 amino acids long. Germline trimming cut 6 bases from V and 3 bases from J; bases unmatched to any gene: 3. Some clones are missing from TCRdb's copy, which holds only in-frame ones; the method was immunoSEQ multiplex PCR. This sample has 20,000 to 25,000 clones, with approximately 88% found just once. Sequencing used CD8+ T cells from peripheral blood, obtained before anti-PD-1 treatment. The origin of this receptor is a human donor with melanoma. This sequence joins TRBV28 and TRBJ2-5; 8 nucleotides agree with TRBD1. CDR3 DNA: TGTGCCAGCAGGTCGACAGGGGAAGAGACCCAGTACTTC. It is translated as CASRSTGEETQYF.